The TCR beta chain under discussion was sequenced for a study of OX40 agonist ivuxolimab in advanced cancers. Whole-study findings and limits: Expanded clones were, on average, more numerous in CD8+ T cells than in CD4+.

Individuals having autoimmune disease history or systemic immunosuppression were not enrolled. As regards this clone: Its antigen remains unknown.

The CDR3 loop spans 15 amino acids. V was clipped by 3 bases and J by 4 bases; unmatched bases: 6. Germline V gene lookup returns CDR1 SGHTA and CDR2 FQGNSA. This table comes from immunoSEQ multiplex PCR, and its TCRdb copy is limited to in-frame clones, with some not included. The sample contains approximately 38,000 clones, approximately 83% of which appear only once. The source of this sequence is an adult with an advanced solid tumor such as melanoma, head and neck, liver or kidney cancer. The gene calls are TRBV7-2 and TRBJ1-3, with 7 positions matching TRBD1. The sequencing used CD4+ or CD8+ T cells sorted from blood, collected in a trial of the OX40 agonist ivuxolimab. The CDR3 DNA reads as TGTGCCAGCAGCTTGGACAGGTTCCCCGGAAACACCATATATTTT. Translation gives CASSLDRFPGNTIYF.